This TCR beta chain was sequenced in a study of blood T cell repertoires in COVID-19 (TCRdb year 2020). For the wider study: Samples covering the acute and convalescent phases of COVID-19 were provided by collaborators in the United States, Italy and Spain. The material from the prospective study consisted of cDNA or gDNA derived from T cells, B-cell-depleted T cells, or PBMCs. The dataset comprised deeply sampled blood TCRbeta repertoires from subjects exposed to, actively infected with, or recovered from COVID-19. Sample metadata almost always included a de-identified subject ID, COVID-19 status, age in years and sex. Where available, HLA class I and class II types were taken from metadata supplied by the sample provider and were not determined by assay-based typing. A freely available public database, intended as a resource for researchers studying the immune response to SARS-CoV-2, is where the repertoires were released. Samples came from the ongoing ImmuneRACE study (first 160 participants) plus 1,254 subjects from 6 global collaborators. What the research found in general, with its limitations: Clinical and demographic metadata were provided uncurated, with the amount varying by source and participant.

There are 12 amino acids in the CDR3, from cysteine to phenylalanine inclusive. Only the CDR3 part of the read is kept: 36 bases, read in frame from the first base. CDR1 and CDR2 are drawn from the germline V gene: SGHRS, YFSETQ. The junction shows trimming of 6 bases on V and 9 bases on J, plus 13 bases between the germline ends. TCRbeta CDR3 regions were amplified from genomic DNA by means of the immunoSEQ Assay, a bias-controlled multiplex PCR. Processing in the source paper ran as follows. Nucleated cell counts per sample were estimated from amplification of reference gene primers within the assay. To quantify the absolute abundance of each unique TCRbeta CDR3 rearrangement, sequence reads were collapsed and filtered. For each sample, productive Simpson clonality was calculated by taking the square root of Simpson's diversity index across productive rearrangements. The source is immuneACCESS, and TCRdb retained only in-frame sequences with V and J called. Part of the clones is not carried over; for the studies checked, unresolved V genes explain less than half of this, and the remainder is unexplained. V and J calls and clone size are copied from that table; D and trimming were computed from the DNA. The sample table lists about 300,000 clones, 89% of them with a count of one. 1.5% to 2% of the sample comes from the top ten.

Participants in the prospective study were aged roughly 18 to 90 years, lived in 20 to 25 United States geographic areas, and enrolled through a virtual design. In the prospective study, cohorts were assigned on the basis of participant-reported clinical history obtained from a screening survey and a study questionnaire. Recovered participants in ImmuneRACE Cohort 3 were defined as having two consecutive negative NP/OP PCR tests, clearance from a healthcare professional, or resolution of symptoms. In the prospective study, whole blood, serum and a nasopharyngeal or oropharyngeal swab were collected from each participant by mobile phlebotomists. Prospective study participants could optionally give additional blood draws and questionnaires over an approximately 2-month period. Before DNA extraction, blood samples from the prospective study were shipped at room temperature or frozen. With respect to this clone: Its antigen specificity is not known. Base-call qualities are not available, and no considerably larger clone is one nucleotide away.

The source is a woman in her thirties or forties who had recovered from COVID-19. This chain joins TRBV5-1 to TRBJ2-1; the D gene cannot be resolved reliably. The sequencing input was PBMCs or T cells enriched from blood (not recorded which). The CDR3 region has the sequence CASTSYLGEQFF. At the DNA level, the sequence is TGCGCCAGCACTTCTTATCTCGGTGAGCAGTTCTTC.